A single sample gave rise to the 23 T cell receptor beta chains below, sequenced in a study of Graves' ophthalmopathy and Graves' hyperthyroidism. Beta-chain TCR CDR3 regions were amplified from RNA transcripts. The first round was an RT-PCR with HTBI primers, and the second round was a multiplex PCR. TCRdb independently ran MiXCR on the multiplex PCR reads; one entry per CDR3 protein. The table shows 450,000 to 600,000 distinct CDR3 sequences, with less than 45% occurring only once. The material sequenced was peripheral blood or thyroid tissue (not recorded which). Receptors originate from an adult man with Graves' hyperthyroidism.

This clonotype was seen only a few times. The rearrangement joins TRBV20-1 to TRBJ2-2, with D possibly matching TRBD2 (7 bases). V was cut by 3 bases and J by 0 bases, with 20 bases left in between. This CDR3 has 18 amino acids. The V gene's germline CDR1 is DFQATT and CDR2 SNEGSKA (reference sequence). The CDR3 here is CSARGGAGPLTNTGELFF. The CDR3 coding sequence is TGCAGTGCTAGGGGGGGGGCCGGGCCCCTGACGAACACCGGGGAGCTGTTTTTT.

This clonotype was observed a handful of times. The chain couples TRBV19 to TRBJ2-7, with D uncertain. Germline values: CDR1 LNHDA, CDR2 SQIVND (reference sequence). CDR3 length: 17 amino acids. V was trimmed by 4 bases and J by 2 bases, leaving 21 bases between them. This CDR3 reads CASSSRFQAGVAYEQYF. CDR3 DNA sequence: TGTGCCAGTAGTAGCCGTTTCCAGGCAGGAGTAGCCTACGAGCAGTACTTC.

This chain connects TRBV28 to TRBJ2-7; a possible D gene is TRBD2 (6 bases). The CDR3 has 14 amino acids. V shed 7 bases and J shed 7 bases, with 20 bases lying between them. The germline gives CDR1 MDHEN, CDR2 SYDVKM. CDR3 in DNA: TGTGCCAGCAACCATGGAGGGGTGGGGTATGAGCAGTACTTC. As protein: CASNHGGVGYEQYF.

The gene calls are TRBV7-3 and TRBJ2-3, with TRBD1 matching 12 bases. CDR1 and CDR2 (germline): SGHTA, FQGTGA. The J segment lost 4 bases and the V segment lost 3 bases, leaving 5 bases of the junction unmatched. The CDR3 has 16 amino acids. CDR3 sequence: CASSFGTGGLADTQYF. DNA of the CDR3: TGTGCCAGCAGCTTTGGGACAGGGGGCCTTGCAGATACGCAGTATTTT.

This clonotype was seen ten or more times. This chain uses TRBV7-9 with TRBJ2-5; TRBD1 matches at 7 bases. V shed 5 bases, J shed 2 bases, and the junction held 11 bases outside the gene matches. CDR3 length: 16 amino acids. The germline gives CDR1 SEHNR, CDR2 FQNEAQ (reference sequence). DNA of the CDR3: TGTGCCAGCAGCACCGACAGGGCTCACTCTCAAGAGACCCAGTACTTC. Amino acids: CASSTDRAHSQETQYF. Full variable domain (outside the CDR3, taken from reference TRBV7-9 and TRBJ2-5): DTGVSQNPRHKITKRGQNVTFRCDPISEHNRLYWYRQTLGQGPEFLTYFQNEAQLEKSRLLSDRFSAERPKGSFSTLEIQRTEQGDSAMYLCASSTDRAHSQETQYFGPGTRLLVL.

Concerning this clonotype: This likely comes from a read error, as the CDR3 has no conserved phenylalanine or tryptophan at its end. The chain recombines TRBV25-1 with TRBJ1-1, with D possibly being TRBD1 (5 bases). Germline V lookup: CDR1 MGHDK, CDR2 SYGVNS. Trimming shortened V by 6 bases and J by 1 base, and 18 bases separated the two germline ends. The CDR3 has 16 amino acids. CDR3: CASSAMDTPRNTEAFL. For the CDR3, the DNA is TGTGCCAGCAGCGCTATGGACACCCCAAGGAACACTGAAGCTTTCCTT.

This sequence joins TRBV2 and TRBJ1-5, with 7 bases fitting TRBD1. The trim removed 6 bases at V and 11 bases at J, leaving 13 bases unmatched. This CDR3 contains 14 residues. Germline CDR1 SNHLY, CDR2 FYNNEI. The CDR3 bases are TGTGCCAGCAGCGGGGGACAGTACCAAGAGACCCAGCATTTT. Residues: CASSGGQYQETQHF.

CDR3 in amino acids: CASREVAGELFF. The CDR3 DNA follows: TGTGCCAGCAGGGAAGTTGCCGGGGAGCTGTTTTTT. V is TRBV10-3 and J is TRBJ2-2, with D possibly matching TRBD1 (5 bases). The germline gives CDR1 ENHRY, CDR2 SYGVKD. Between the trimmed V and J ends, which lost 10 bases and 6 bases, there was a span of 12 bases. This CDR3 spans 12 amino acids.

This clonotype was detected only a few times. The chain is built from TRBV6-6 and TRBJ2-5; 8 bases map to TRBD2. CDR3 length: 19 residues. Germline-derived CDR1 and CDR2 are MNHNY and SVGAGI (reference sequence). Trimming removed 4 bases from V and 0 bases from J; junction bases left unmatched: 16. CDR3 residues: CASSSTTPTSAMYQETQYF. The DNA for the CDR3 is TGTGCCAGCAGTTCCACCACTCCGACTAGCGCCATGTACCAAGAGACCCAGTACTTC.

The chain couples TRBV7-2 to TRBJ1-1; 7 bases align to TRBD1. Trimming took 1 base from V and 5 from J; bases not matched to a gene: 10. Germline V gives CDR1 SGHTA, CDR2 FQGNSA. This CDR3 region has 16 residues. The CDR3 protein is CASSLGTGAFPTEAFF. CDR3 sequence (DNA): TGTGCCAGCAGCTTAGGTACAGGGGCGTTTCCGACTGAAGCTTTCTTT.

The rearrangement links TRBV2 to TRBJ1-6; D is unresolved. Trimming pared 8 bases from V and 5 bases from J, leaving 16 bases between. Germline V gives CDR1 SNHLY, CDR2 FYNNEI. The CDR3 totals 15 residues. Here the CDR3 reads CASAGRALNNSPLHF. The CDR3 coding sequence is TGTGCCAGCGCGGGGAGGGCGTTGAATAATTCACCCCTCCACTTT.

This clonotype was picked up many times. The J gene is TRBJ2-2, the V gene TRBV24-1; D possibly corresponds to TRBD1 (5 bases). V lost 4 bases to trimming and J lost 1 base, with 9 bases between them. The CDR3 has 15 residues. CDR1 and CDR2 (germline): KGHDR, SFDVKD. DNA of the CDR3: TGTGCCACCAGTGACCCGACAGAGAACACCGGGGAGCTGTTTTTT. Its protein product is CATSDPTENTGELFF.

In DNA, the CDR3 is TGCAGTGCTAGTCGACTGGCGGGAGGGCAAGAGACCCAGTACTTC. It codes for CSASRLAGGQETQYF. This chain uses TRBV20-1 with TRBJ2-5; TRBD2 matches 9 bases. The CDR3 is 15 amino acids. Germline-derived CDR1 and CDR2 are DFQATT and SNEGSKA (reference sequence). Trimming took 3 bases from V and 2 from J; bases not matched to a gene: 7.

For this clonotype: A read error may account for a junction end that differs from germline. This rearrangement joins TRBV10-2 to TRBJ1-1; D gene uncertain. This CDR3 region has 12 residues. Germline V gene sequence: CDR1 WSHSY, CDR2 SAAADI. CDR3 protein: CASLEKNTEAFF. The DNA for the CDR3 is TGCGCCAGCTTAGAAAAGAACACTGAAGCCTTCTTT.

The CDR3 DNA is TGTGCCAGCCCGGGACAGGGGGAGAATGGCTACACCTTC. Protein sequence: CASPGQGENGYTF. This chain joins TRBV2 and TRBJ1-2; 11 bases are shared with TRBD1. With 8 bases clipped from V and 6 bases from J, the junction kept 5 bases outside the gene matches. Germline V gene sequence: CDR1 SNHLY, CDR2 FYNNEI. The CDR3 has 13 amino acids.

This clonotype appeared once. The chain couples TRBV29-1 to TRBJ1-4; TRBD1 matches 7 bases. The CDR3 sequence is 12 residues long. Germline loops: CDR1 SQVTM, CDR2 ANQGSEA. Trimming removed 8 bases from V and 8 bases from J; junction bases left unmatched: 8. CDR3 sequence (DNA): TGCAGCAGTTTTACAGGGGACGAAAAACTGTTTTTT. Translating gives CSSFTGDEKLFF.

This clonotype has a handful of counts. The chain employs TRBV2 and TRBJ1-5; TRBD1 might be the D (5 bases). CDR3 length equals 16 residues. CDR1 is SNHLY, CDR2 FYNNEI, per germline. V was clipped by 3 bases and J by 3 bases, with 15 bases between them. CDR3 in amino acids: CASSEGGRRANQPQHF. Written as DNA, the CDR3 is TGTGCCAGCAGTGAGGGGGGGAGAAGGGCCAATCAGCCCCAGCATTTT.

This clonotype was recorded a few times. The rearrangement uses TRBV12-3 or TRBV12-4 and TRBJ1-1; no firm D call. The V end lost 7 bases, the J end lost 6 bases, and 15 bases lay between the germline ends. The CDR3 extends over 13 amino acids. CDR3 in DNA: TGTGCCAGCAATAAACCGGGAGCCGCTGAAGCTTTCTTT. Translation gives CASNKPGAAEAFF.

The sample holds a few counts of this clonotype. The CDR3 region has the DNA TGTGCCAGCAGCCGTCCTGACAGGGTTGAAAATCAGCCCCAGCATTTT. Its protein is CASSRPDRVENQPQHF. The chain links TRBV2 to TRBJ1-5; TRBD1 aligns across 7 bases. After removal of 6 bases from V and 4 bases from J, the junction contained 12 bases not matched to a gene. The germline V gene encodes CDR1 SNHLY and CDR2 FYNNEI. The CDR3 loop spans 16 amino acids.

The rearrangement links TRBV10-3 to TRBJ2-5; 10 bases agree with TRBD2. The CDR3 is 16 amino acids. Germline V gene sequence: CDR1 ENHRY, CDR2 SYGVKD. The V segment lost 2 bases and the J segment 5 bases; nucleotides outside the gene matches: 8. The CDR3 nucleotides are TGTGCCATCAGTGAGGCCACTAGCGGGGTCGGGGAGACCCAGTACTTC. It translates to CAISEATSGVGETQYF.

This clonotype came up many times. V and J are TRBV7-6 and TRBJ1-1, with 8 bases matching TRBD1. Trimming removed 3 bases from V and 5 bases from J; junction bases left unmatched: 5. The CDR3 runs 14 residues. CDR1 and CDR2 (germline): SGHVS, FNYEAQ. In DNA, the CDR3 is TGTGCCAGCAGCTTGGGCAGGGGGCATACTGAAGCTTTCTTT. This translates into CASSLGRGHTEAFF.

Worth noting for this clonotype: This clone may be a read error of a much larger clone one base away. The rearrangement links TRBV29-1 to TRBJ2-7; D remains unclear. The germline V gene encodes CDR1 SQVTM and CDR2 ANQGSEA. The CDR3 covers 11 residues. The ends were cut back, 5 bases at V and 3 bases at J, with 8 bases in the middle. The CDR3 nucleotides read TGCAGCGTTCCTAAGGACTACGAGCAGTACTTC. Protein: CSVPKDYEQYF.

A remark on this clonotype: Possible read error: a much larger clone is one base away. The chain uses TRBV7-9 and TRBJ1-1; D may be TRBD1 (5 bases). Germline lookup yields CDR1 SEHNR and CDR2 FQNEAQ (reference sequence). The CDR3 runs to 14 residues. The CDR3 nucleotides read TGTGCCAACAGCTTAGCGCTCCTGGGGGCTGAAGCTTTCTTT. Protein product: CANSLALLGAEAFF.